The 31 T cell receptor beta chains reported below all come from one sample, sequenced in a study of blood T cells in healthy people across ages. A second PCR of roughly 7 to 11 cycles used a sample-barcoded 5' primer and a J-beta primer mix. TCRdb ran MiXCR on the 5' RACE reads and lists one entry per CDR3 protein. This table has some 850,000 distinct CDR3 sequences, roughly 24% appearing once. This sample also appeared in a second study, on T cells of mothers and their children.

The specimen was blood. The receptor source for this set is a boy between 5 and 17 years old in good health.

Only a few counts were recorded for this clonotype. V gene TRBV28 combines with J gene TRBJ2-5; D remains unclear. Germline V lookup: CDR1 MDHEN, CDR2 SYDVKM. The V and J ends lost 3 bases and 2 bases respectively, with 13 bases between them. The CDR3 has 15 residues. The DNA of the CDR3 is TGTGCCAGCAGTTTGGCCAGTGAAACTCAAGAGACCCAGTACTTC. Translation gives CASSLASETQETQYF.

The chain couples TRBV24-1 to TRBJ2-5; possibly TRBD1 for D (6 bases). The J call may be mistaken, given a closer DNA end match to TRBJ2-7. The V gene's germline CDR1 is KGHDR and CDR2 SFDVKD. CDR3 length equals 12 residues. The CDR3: CANRDNSYEQYF. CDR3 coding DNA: TGTGCCAACCGGGACAACTCCTACGAGCAGTACTTC.

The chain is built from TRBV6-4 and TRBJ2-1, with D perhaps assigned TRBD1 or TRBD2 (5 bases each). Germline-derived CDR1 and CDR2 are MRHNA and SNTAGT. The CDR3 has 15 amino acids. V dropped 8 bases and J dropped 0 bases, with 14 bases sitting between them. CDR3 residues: CASEGWDRSYNEQFF. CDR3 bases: TGTGCCAGCGAGGGGTGGGACCGCTCCTACAATGAGCAGTTCTTC.

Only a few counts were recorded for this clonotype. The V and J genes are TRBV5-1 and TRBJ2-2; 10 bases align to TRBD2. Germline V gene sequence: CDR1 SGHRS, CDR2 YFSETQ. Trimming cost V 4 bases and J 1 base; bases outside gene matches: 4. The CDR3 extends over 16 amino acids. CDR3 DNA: TGCGCCAGCAGCCCAGGACTAGCGGAGAACACCGGGGAGCTGTTTTTT. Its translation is CASSPGLAENTGELFF.

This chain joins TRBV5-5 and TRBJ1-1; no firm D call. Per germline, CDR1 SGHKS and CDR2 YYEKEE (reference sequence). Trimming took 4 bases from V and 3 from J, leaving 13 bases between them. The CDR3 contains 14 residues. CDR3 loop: CASSGRIFDTEAFF. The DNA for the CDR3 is TGTGCCAGCAGCGGCAGGATTTTTGACACTGAAGCTTTCTTT.

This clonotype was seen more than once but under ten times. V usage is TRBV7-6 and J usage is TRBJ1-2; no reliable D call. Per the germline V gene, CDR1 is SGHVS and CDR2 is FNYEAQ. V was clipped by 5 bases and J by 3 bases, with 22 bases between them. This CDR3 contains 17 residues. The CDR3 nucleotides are TGTGCCAGCAGCCCTAGACGGGGAGTCGCGTCGCACTATGGCTACACCTTC. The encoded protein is CASSPRRGVASHYGYTF.

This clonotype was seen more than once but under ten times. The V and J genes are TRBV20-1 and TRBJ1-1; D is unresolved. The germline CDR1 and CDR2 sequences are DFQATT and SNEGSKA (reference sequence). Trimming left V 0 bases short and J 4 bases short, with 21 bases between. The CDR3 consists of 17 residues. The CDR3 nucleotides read TGCAGTGCTAGAGATATCTTAGTTTATGGTGTCAGCACTGAAGCTTTCTTT. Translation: CSARDILVYGVSTEAFF.

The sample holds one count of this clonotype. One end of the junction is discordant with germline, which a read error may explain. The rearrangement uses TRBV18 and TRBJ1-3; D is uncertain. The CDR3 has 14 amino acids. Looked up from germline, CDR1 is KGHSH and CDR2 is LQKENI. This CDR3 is CASPPPLSGNTIYF. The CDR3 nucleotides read TGTGCCAGCCCACCTCCACTATCTGGAAACACCATATATTTT.

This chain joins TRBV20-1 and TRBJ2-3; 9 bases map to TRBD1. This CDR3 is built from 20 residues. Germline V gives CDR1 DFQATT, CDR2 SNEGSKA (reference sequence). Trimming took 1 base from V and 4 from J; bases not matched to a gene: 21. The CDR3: CSARVPAGTGGAGVADTQYF. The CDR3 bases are TGCAGTGCTAGAGTCCCTGCCGGAACAGGGGGCGCTGGGGTGGCAGATACGCAGTATTTT.

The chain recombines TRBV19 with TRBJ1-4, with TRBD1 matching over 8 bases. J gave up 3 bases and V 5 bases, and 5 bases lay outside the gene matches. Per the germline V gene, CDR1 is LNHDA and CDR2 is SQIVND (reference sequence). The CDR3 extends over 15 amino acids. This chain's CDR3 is CASSPRDRSNEKLFF. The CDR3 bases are TGTGCCAGTAGTCCCCGGGACAGGTCTAATGAAAAACTGTTTTTT.

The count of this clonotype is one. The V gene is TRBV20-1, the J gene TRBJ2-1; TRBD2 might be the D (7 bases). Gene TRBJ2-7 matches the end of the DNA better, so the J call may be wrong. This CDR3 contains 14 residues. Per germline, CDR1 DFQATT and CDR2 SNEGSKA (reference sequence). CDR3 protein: CSAWAGASFREQYF. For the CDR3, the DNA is TGCAGTGCCTGGGCGGGGGCTTCTTTCAGGGAGCAGTACTTC.

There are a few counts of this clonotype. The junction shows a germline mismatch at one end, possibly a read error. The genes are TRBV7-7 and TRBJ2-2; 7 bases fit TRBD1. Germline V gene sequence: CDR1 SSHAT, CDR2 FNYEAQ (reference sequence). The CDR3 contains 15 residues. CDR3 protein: CASSSGTAMGGELFF. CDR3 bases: TGTGCTAGCAGCTCCGGGACAGCCATGGGCGGGGAGCTGTTTTTT.

This CDR3 reads CASSQTGTLSSYEQYF. CDR3 sequence (DNA): TGTGCCAGCAGCCAAACCGGGACACTTAGCTCCTACGAGCAGTACTTC. The chain links TRBV11-2 to TRBJ2-7; D may be TRBD1 (6 bases). The CDR3 is 16 amino acids. The germline V gene has CDR1 SGHAT and CDR2 FQNNGV. Trimming cost V 5 bases and J 0 bases, with 17 bases left between them.

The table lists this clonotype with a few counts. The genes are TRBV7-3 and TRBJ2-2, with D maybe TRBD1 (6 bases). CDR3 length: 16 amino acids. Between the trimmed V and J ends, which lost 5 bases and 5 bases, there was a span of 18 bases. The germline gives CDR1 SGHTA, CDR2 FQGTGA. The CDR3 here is CASSRSTGSETGELFF. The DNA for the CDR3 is TGTGCCAGCAGCCGTAGTACAGGGTCGGAGACCGGGGAGCTGTTTTTT.

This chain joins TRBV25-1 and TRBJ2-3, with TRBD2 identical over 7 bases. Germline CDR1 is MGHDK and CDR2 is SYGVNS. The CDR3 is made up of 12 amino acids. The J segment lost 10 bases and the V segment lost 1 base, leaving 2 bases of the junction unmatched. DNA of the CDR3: TGTGCCAGCAGTGAATGGGGGGGGTCGCAGTATTTT. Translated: CASSEWGGSQYF.

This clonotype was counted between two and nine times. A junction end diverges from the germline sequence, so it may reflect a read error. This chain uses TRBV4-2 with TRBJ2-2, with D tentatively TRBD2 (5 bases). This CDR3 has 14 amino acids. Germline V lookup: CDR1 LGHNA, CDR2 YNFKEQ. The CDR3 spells CASSRPSAAGELLF. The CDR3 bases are TGTGCCAGCAGCCGCCCATCGGCTGCCGGGGAGCTGTTGTTT.

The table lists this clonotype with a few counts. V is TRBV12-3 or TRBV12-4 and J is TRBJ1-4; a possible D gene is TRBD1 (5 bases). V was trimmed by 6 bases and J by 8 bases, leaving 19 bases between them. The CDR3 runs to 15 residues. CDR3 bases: TGTGCCAGCAGACGAAGGGCGACGGGGGAAGAAAAACTGTTTTTT. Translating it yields CASRRRATGEEKLFF.

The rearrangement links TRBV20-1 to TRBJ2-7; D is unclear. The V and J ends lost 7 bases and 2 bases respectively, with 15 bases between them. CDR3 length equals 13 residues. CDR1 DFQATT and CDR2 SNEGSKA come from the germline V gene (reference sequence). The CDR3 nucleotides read TGCAGTGTACCGGGCTTGGACCCCTACGAGCAGTACTTC. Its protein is CSVPGLDPYEQYF.

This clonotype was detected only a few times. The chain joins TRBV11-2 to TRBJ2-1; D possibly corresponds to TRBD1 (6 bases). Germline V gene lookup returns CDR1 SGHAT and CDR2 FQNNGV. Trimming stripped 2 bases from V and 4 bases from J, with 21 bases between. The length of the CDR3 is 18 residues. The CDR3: CASSLRGVARGHYNEQFF. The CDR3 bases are TGTGCCAGCAGCTTACGGGGAGTTGCCAGGGGCCATTACAATGAGCAGTTCTTC. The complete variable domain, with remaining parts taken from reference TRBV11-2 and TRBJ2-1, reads EAGVAQSPRYKIIEKRQSVAFWCNPISGHATLYWYQQILGQGPKLLIQFQNNGVVDDSQLPKDRFSAERLKGVDSTLKIQPAKLEDSAVYLCASSLRGVARGHYNEQFFGPGTRLTVL.

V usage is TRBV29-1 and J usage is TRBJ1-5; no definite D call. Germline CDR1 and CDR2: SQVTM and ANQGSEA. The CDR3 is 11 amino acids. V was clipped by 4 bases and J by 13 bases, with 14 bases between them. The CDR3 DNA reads TGCAGCGTTGTTGGGAGGGAGGGACAGCATTTT. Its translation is CSVVGREGQHF. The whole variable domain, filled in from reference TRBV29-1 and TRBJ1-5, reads SAVISQKPSRDICQRGTSLTIQCQVDSQVTMMFWYRQQPGQSLTLIATANQGSEATYESGFVIDKFPISRPNLTFSTLTVSNMSPEDSSIYLCSVVGREGQHFGDGTRLSIL.

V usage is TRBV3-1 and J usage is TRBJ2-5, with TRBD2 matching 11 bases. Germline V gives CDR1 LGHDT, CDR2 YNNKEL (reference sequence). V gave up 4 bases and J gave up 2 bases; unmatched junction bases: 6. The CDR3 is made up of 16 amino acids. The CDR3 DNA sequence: TGTGCCAGCAGCCTAGAGAGACTAGCGGGGCAAGAGACCCAGTACTTC. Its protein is CASSLERLAGQETQYF.

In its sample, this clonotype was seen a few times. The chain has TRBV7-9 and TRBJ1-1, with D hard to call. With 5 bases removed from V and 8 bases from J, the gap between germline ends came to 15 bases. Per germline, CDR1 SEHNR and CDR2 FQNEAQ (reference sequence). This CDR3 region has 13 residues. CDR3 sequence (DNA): TGTGCCAGCAGCCTGGGTCTCGGAGGAGAAGCTTTCTTT. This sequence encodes CASSLGLGGEAFF.

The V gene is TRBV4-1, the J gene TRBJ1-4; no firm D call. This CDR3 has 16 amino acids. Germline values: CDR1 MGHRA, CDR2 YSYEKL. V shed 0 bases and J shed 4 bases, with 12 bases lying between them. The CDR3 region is CASSQDPQDGNEKLFF. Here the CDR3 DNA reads TGCGCCAGCAGCCAAGATCCCCAGGACGGTAATGAAAAACTGTTTTTT.

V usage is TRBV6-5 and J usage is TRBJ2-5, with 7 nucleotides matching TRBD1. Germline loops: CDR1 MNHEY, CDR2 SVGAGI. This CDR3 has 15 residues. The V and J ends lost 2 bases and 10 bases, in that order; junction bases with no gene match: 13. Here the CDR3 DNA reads TGTGCCAGCAGTTACGGGACAGCTGCCTTAGGTGACCAGTACTTC. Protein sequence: CASSYGTAALGDQYF.

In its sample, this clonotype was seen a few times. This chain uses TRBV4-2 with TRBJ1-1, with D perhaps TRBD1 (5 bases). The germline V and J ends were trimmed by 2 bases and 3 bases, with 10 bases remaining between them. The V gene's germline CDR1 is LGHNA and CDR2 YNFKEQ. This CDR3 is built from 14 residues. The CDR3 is CASSQREGDTEAFF. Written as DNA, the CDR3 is TGTGCCAGCAGCCAACGGGAAGGGGACACTGAAGCTTTCTTT.

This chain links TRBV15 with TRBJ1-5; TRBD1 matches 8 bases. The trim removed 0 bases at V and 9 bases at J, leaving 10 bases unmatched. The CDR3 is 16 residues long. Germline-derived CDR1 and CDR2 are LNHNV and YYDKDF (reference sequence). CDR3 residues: CATSRDGQGEKRPQHF. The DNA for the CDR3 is TGTGCCACCAGCAGAGACGGACAGGGCGAGAAGCGGCCCCAGCATTTT.

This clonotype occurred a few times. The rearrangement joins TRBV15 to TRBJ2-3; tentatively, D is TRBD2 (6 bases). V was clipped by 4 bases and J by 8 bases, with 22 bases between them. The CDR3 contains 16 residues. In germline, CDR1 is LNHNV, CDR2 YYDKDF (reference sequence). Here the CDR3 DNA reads TGTGCCACCAGCACGCGGACCAGCGGGCCTATCGGTACGCAGTATTTT. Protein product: CATSTRTSGPIGTQYF.

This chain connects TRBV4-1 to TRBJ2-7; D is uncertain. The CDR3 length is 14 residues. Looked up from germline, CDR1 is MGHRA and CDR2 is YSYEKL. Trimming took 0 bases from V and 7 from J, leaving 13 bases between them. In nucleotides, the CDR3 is TGCGCCAGCAGCCAAGATCGTACCGATCAGGAGCAGTACTTC. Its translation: CASSQDRTDQEQYF.

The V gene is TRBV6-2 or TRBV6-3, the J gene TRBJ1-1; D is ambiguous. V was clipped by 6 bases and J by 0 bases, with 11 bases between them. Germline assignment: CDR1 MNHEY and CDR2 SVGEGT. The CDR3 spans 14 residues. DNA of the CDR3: TGTGCCAGCAGGCCAATAACCATGAACACTGAAGCTTTCTTT. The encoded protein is CASRPITMNTEAFF.

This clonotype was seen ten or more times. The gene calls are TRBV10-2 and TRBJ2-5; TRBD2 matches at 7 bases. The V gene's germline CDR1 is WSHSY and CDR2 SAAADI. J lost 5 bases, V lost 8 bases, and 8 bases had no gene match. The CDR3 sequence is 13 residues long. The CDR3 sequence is CASWGLKVETQYF. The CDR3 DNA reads TGCGCCAGCTGGGGACTAAAGGTCGAGACCCAGTACTTC.

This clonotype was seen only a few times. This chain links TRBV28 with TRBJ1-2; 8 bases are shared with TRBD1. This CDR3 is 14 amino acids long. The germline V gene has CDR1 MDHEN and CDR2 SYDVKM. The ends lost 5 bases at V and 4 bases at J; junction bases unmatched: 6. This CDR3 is CASSLTGASYGYTF. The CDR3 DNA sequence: TGTGCCAGCAGTCTGACAGGGGCTTCCTATGGCTACACCTTC.